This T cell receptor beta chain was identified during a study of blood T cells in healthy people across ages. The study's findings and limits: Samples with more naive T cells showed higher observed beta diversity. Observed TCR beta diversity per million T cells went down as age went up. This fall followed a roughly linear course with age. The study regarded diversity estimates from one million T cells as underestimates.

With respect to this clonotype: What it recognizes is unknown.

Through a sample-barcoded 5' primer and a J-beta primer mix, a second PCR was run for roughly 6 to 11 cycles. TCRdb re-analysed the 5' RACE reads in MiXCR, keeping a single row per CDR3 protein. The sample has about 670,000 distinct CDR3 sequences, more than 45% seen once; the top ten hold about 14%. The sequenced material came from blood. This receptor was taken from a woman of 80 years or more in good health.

CDR3 region: CASSYETQRITDTQYF. CDR3 nucleotide sequence: TGTGCCAGCAGTTACGAGACTCAGAGGATCACAGATACGCAGTATTTT. The V and J genes are TRBV6-2 or TRBV6-3 and TRBJ2-3; D is undetermined. The CDR3 loop spans 16 amino acids. V lost 2 bases to trimming and J lost 2 bases, with 14 bases between them. Looked up from germline, CDR1 is MNHEY and CDR2 is SVGEGT.